The present entry profiles one T cell receptor (beta chain) with its context. The junction had 13 bases not matched to a gene; V was cut back by 6 bases and J by 5 bases. This CDR3 is built from 17 residues. Germline assignment: CDR1 MGHRA and CDR2 YSYEKL. This record comes from a study of T cell responses to AZD1222 COVID-19 vaccine. Sequencing was performed with immunoSEQ multiplex PCR; in TCRdb, only in-frame clones are kept and a portion is missing. The sample has 130,000 or so clones, around 90% seen once. The receptor was derived from an adult who received the MenACWY meningococcal vaccine as a control. This chain joins TRBV4-1 and TRBJ2-1; 10 bases match TRBD1. The source was peripheral blood, collected 28 days after the second dose of the MenACWY control vaccine. The CDR3 DNA sequence: TGCGCCAGCAGTCGCGAACCGGGACAGGGGAGTAACAATGAGCAGTTCTTC. Protein product: CASSREPGQGSNNEQFF.